This TCR beta chain comes out of a study of Ad26.COV2.S vaccination and SARS-CoV-2 variants. Study-wide background: The donor participated in the COV1001 trial, in its Ad26.COV2.S arm. Study-level points and caveats: Considerable breadth of spike-specific CD8+ and CD4+ T cell responses has reportedly been documented following vaccination.

Treatment meaning: over 15 received Ad26.COV2.S at low or high dose, single or two shots; roughly five received placebo; per-sample allocation not given. Specimens were obtained on day 63 following the first vaccine or placebo injection. An Ad26 vector expressing Wuhan-strain SARS-CoV-2 spike constituted the vaccine. This clone is a singleton in its sample. The target antigen is unknown. CDR3 size: 13 residues. The ends were cut back, 2 bases at V and 2 bases at J, with 7 bases in the middle. The V gene's germline CDR1 is MNHEY and CDR2 SVGEGT. TCRdb keeps only in-frame clones here, not all; method: immunoSEQ multiplex PCR. The sample has about 430,000 clones, around 90% seen once.

The chain employs TRBV6-2 or TRBV6-3 and TRBJ2-7, with D possibly TRBD1 on 5 matching bases. The input for sequencing was peripheral blood, taken in a trial of Ad26.COV2.S vaccine versus placebo. The clonotype comes from a person between 18 and 60 years old who received the Ad26.COV2.S COVID-19 vaccine or a placebo. Written as DNA, the CDR3 is TGTGCCAGCAGTTACGTCAGGGCCTACGAGCAGTACTTC. Protein product: CASSYVRAYEQYF.